This T cell receptor beta chain was sequenced for a study of blood T cell repertoires in COVID-19. The repertoire was sequenced with immunoSEQ multiplex PCR; TCRdb's copy has only in-frame clones and lacks some. The sample consists of about 43,000 clones, around 90% of them appearing once. This CDR3 comprises 15 residues. CDR1 and CDR2 from the germline V gene are SGHRS and YFSETQ. Trimming cost V 1 base and J 7 bases; bases outside gene matches: 3. Sequencing was performed on peripheral blood. The TCR comes from a woman aged 80 or over with active COVID-19. The rearrangement links TRBV5-1 to TRBJ1-4, with 11 bases aligning to TRBD1. The CDR3 bases are TGCGCCAGCAGCTTGATGGGACAGGGGGGTGAAAAACTGTTTTTT. This codes for CASSLMGQGGEKLFF.